Listed below are T cell receptor beta chains from one sample, sequenced in a study of vaccination effects on CD4 cells after COVID-19. Method: immunoSEQ multiplex PCR; TCRdb's copy keeps in-frame clones and lacks some. The sample consists of 13,000 to 15,000 clones, approximately 83% of them appearing once. Antigen specificity for these receptors is unknown. The source material was CD4+ T cells from PBMCs cultured with HCoV-NL63 spike peptides, sampled after COVID-19 vaccination. Receptors were obtained from a human donor who had a prior SARS-CoV-2 infection. The CDR3 runs from the conserved cysteine through the conserved F or W. The D gene is left open where the match is weak. A clone size is listed for some rows: how often the clone was seen (once, few, many), or a class if it is expanded.

clone_size: few; d_call: .; j_call: TRBJ1-3; v_call: TRBV7-2; cdr3_nt: TGTGCCAGCAGCGCCACCTTTGGACAGCCTGGAAACACCATATATTTT; cdr3_aa: CASSATFGQPGNTIYF
clone_size: few; d_call: .; j_call: TRBJ1-6; v_call: TRBV12-3/TRBV12-4; cdr3_nt: TGTGCCAGCAGTTCATTTTCCTCACCCCTCCACTTT; cdr3_aa: CASSSFSSPLHF
clone_size: few; d_call: .; j_call: TRBJ1-5; v_call: TRBV19; cdr3_nt: TGTGCCAGTAGTATACGCGAAAACCTGGGTCAGCCCCAGCATTTT; cdr3_aa: CASSIRENLGQPQHF
clone_size: .; d_call: .; j_call: TRBJ2-5; v_call: TRBV5-5; cdr3_nt: TGTGCCAGCAGCTTGAATTTATTAGGCGGAAGCCAAGAGACCCAGTACTTC; cdr3_aa: CASSLNLLGGSQETQYF
clone_size: few; d_call: .; j_call: TRBJ1-1; v_call: TRBV7-9; cdr3_nt: TGTGCCAGCAGCCTTCAATGGAACACTGAAGCTTTCTTT; cdr3_aa: CASSLQWNTEAFF
clone_size: .; d_call: .; j_call: TRBJ2-7; v_call: TRBV7-2; cdr3_nt: TGTGCCAGCAGCCCCCACCTGCGAGCGGACTACGAGCAGTACTTC; cdr3_aa: CASSPHLRADYEQYF
clone_size: few; d_call: TRBD2; j_call: TRBJ2-1; v_call: TRBV10-3; cdr3_nt: TGTGCCATCGGAGGTTCAGCGGGGGACTACAATGAGCAGTTCTTC; cdr3_aa: CAIGGSAGDYNEQFF
clone_size: .; d_call: TRBD1; j_call: TRBJ1-2; v_call: TRBV2; cdr3_nt: TGTGCCAGCAAGCCGGGACAGGACTATGGCTACACCTTC; cdr3_aa: CASKPGQDYGYTF
clone_size: .; d_call: .; j_call: TRBJ1-6; v_call: TRBV6-5; cdr3_nt: TGTGCCAGCAGTAAACAGGGTTTGGCGAATTCACCCCTCCACTTT; cdr3_aa: CASSKQGLANSPLHF
clone_size: few; d_call: .; j_call: TRBJ2-7; v_call: TRBV6-6; cdr3_nt: TGTGCCAGCAGCGTTAGTAGCCTCTACGAGCAGTACTTC; cdr3_aa: CASSVSSLYEQYF
clone_size: .; d_call: .; j_call: TRBJ2-5; v_call: TRBV7-2; cdr3_nt: TGTGCCAGCAGCTTAGTCCGAGAGACCCAGTACTTC; cdr3_aa: CASSLVRETQYF
clone_size: few; d_call: .; j_call: TRBJ2-7; v_call: TRBV5-1; cdr3_nt: TGCGCCAGCAGCTTGGCCCTTAGCGATTACTACGAGCAGTACTTC; cdr3_aa: CASSLALSDYYEQYF
clone_size: .; d_call: .; j_call: TRBJ2-4; v_call: TRBV18; cdr3_nt: TGTGCCAGCTCACCACCCAGTCGAACACAGTACTTC; cdr3_aa: CASSPPSRTQYF
clone_size: medium-sized; d_call: TRBD2; j_call: TRBJ2-7; v_call: TRBV11-3; cdr3_nt: TGTGCCAGCAGCTTCTTGTTAGCGGGATCCTACGAGCAGTACTTC; cdr3_aa: CASSFLLAGSYEQYF
clone_size: .; d_call: TRBD2; j_call: TRBJ2-1; v_call: TRBV4-1; cdr3_nt: TGCGCCAGCAGCCAAGTTTATGATGGGAGGGGCCATGAGCAGTTCTTC; cdr3_aa: CASSQVYDGRGHEQFF
clone_size: .; d_call: .; j_call: TRBJ2-1; v_call: TRBV7-6; cdr3_nt: TGTGCCAGCAGCTCCGGCCGGTACCTGGGGCAGTTCTTC; cdr3_aa: CASSSGRYLGQFF
clone_size: .; d_call: .; j_call: TRBJ1-2; v_call: TRBV18; cdr3_nt: TGTGCCAGCTCAGAGGGGCTCGGCTATGGCTACACCTTC; cdr3_aa: CASSEGLGYGYTF
clone_size: .; d_call: TRBD1; j_call: TRBJ2-3; v_call: TRBV6-5; cdr3_nt: TGTGCCAGCAGTACAGGGGTCGGAAGAACAGATACGCAGTATTTT; cdr3_aa: CASSTGVGRTDTQYF
clone_size: .; d_call: .; j_call: TRBJ2-3; v_call: TRBV11-3; cdr3_nt: TGTGCCAGCAGCATTGGGTATACGCAGTATTTT; cdr3_aa: CASSIGYTQYF
clone_size: .; d_call: TRBD1; j_call: TRBJ2-7; v_call: TRBV3-1/TRBV3-2; cdr3_nt: TGTGCCAGCAGCCAAGATGTAACAGGGGGATCCTACGAGCAGTACTTC; cdr3_aa: CASSQDVTGGSYEQYF
clone_size: .; d_call: TRBD1; j_call: TRBJ2-5; v_call: TRBV4-2; cdr3_nt: TGTGCCAGCAGCCAAGTCCCTAACAGGGGAGAGACCCAGTACTTC; cdr3_aa: CASSQVPNRGETQYF
clone_size: .; d_call: .; j_call: TRBJ2-2; v_call: TRBV11-3; cdr3_nt: TGTGCCAGCAGCCCGCGGGTCCCTTCCACCGGGGAGCTGTTTTTT; cdr3_aa: CASSPRVPSTGELFF
clone_size: .; d_call: TRBD2; j_call: TRBJ2-1; v_call: TRBV7-2; cdr3_nt: TGTGCCAGCAGCTTAGTGGGGGTTCGCGGGAGTGATGAGCAGTTCTTC; cdr3_aa: CASSLVGVRGSDEQFF
clone_size: .; d_call: TRBD2; j_call: TRBJ2-5; v_call: TRBV5-1; cdr3_nt: TGCGCCAGCAGCTTGGGACCCGGGGGGGGAATGGAGACCCAGTACTTC; cdr3_aa: CASSLGPGGGMETQYF
clone_size: .; d_call: .; j_call: TRBJ1-5; v_call: TRBV6-5; cdr3_nt: TGTGCCAGCAGTTTGGGGGTTTGGGGAAATCAGCCCCAGCATTTT; cdr3_aa: CASSLGVWGNQPQHF
clone_size: .; d_call: .; j_call: TRBJ1-5; v_call: TRBV20-1; cdr3_nt: TGCAGTGCTAGTCCGGGGACCCTAACTAGCAATCAGCCCCAGCATTTT; cdr3_aa: CSASPGTLTSNQPQHF